This T cell receptor (beta chain) was sequenced for a study of shared clonotypes between healthy human individuals. General observations from the study: What limited the represented genetic and exposure-history diversity was the small number of donors.

Trimming removed 5 bases from V and 4 bases from J, with 25 bases in between. The germline gives CDR1 SEHNR, CDR2 FQNEAQ (reference sequence). The CDR3 totals 18 residues. Every subset had its genomic DNA shared out evenly among several immunoSEQ plates. Profiling relied on immunoSEQ multiplex PCR, and the TCRdb table lists in-frame clones only, not all of them. This table holds around 340,000 clones, 70% to 75% found once. Only a few counts were recorded for this clone. The antigen remains undetermined. The J gene is TRBJ2-3, the V gene TRBV7-9, with D maybe TRBD1 (6 bases). Source material: memory CD4+ T cells sorted from blood. The subset was: CD45RA-negative fraction. This clonotype was sampled from a man aged 30 to 39 in good health. The CDR3 DNA sequence: TGTGCCAGCAGCCCAGTCTTGGGTCAGGGGAAGGGGCCAGATACGCAGTATTTT. Translated, it gives CASSPVLGQGKGPDTQYF. The variable domain in full, with the rest retrieved from reference TRBV7-9 and TRBJ2-3, is DTGVSQNPRHKITKRGQNVTFRCDPISEHNRLYWYRQTLGQGPEFLTYFQNEAQLEKSRLLSDRFSAERPKGSFSTLEIQRTEQGDSAMYLCASSPVLGQGKGPDTQYFGPGTRLTVL.